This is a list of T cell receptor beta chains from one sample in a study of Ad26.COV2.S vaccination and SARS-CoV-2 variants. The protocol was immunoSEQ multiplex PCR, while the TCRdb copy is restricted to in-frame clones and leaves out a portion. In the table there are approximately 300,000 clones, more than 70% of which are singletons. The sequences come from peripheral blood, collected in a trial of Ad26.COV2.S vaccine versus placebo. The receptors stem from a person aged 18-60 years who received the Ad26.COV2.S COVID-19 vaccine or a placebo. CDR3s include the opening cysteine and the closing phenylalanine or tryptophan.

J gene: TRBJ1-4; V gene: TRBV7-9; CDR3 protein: CASSLEGAPNEKLFF
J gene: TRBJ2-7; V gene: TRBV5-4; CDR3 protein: CASSLNGGRAYSYEQYF
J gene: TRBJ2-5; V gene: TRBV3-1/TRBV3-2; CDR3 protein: CASSQERDQETQYF
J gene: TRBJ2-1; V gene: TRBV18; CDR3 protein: CASSPPGRNEQFF
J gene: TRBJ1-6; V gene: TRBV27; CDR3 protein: CASSLNAVSYNSPLHF
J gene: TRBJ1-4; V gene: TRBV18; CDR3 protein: CASSPLLTAYNEKLFF
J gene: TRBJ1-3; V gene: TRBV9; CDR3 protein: CASSVEGFSGNTIYF
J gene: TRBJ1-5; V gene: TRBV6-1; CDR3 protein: CASSESQPQHF
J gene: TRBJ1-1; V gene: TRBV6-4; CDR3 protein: CASSAGGVNTEAFF
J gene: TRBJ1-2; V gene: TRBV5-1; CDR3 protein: CASSFGQEIDGYTF
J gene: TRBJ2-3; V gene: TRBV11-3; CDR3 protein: CASSPGLAGGRTDTQYF
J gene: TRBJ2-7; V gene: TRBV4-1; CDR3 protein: CASSRDREEQYF
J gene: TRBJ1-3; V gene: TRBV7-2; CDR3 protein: CASSFEQVTSGNTIYF
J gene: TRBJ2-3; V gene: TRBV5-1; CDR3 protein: CASSVKHEGTQYF
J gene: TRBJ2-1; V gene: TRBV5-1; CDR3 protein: CASSLAGAHPYNEQFF
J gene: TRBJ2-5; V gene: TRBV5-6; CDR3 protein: CASSFPGGQETQYF